This T cell receptor beta chain was recorded in a study of CD8 T cells in ankylosing spondylitis. Study-wide results and limits: Past studies reported some motif variants in reactive arthritis synovial fluid and blood. A motif in TCR beta, a set of eight highly homologous variants, appeared characteristic of ankylosing spondylitis blood. The authors reported significant enrichment of disease-linked clones in matched ankylosing spondylitis synovial fluid.

This clonotype was found a few times. Its antigen is still unknown. CDR3 length: 11 amino acids. The ends were cut back, 7 bases at V and 5 bases at J, with 8 bases in the middle. Germline values: CDR1 SGHTA, CDR2 FQGNSA. TCRdb passed the 5' RACE reads through MiXCR, listing each CDR3 protein once. Among about 450,000 distinct CDR3 sequences listed, more than 25% were seen once. The chain employs TRBV7-2 and TRBJ2-5; D is ambiguous. The specimen was blood, either unsorted or a sorted T cell fraction (not recorded which). The receptor was derived from a male donor with ankylosing spondylitis. The CDR3 loop reads CASKLFETQYF. The CDR3 DNA sequence: TGTGCCAGCAAACTTTTTGAGACCCAGTACTTC.